The sequence of this TCR beta chain was determined in a study of blood T cell repertoires in COVID-19. Here immunoSEQ multiplex PCR was the method, and the copy in TCRdb shows in-frame clones only, minus some. The sample lists roughly 80,000 clones, around 80% seen once, with 10% to 15% in the top ten. Per germline, CDR1 MNHEY and CDR2 SVGEGT. V gave up 5 bases and J gave up 1 base, with 11 bases separating them. CDR3 size: 14 residues. This chain connects TRBV6-2 or TRBV6-3 to TRBJ1-1, with D possibly TRBD1 on 5 matching bases. This TCR derives from a human donor in a cohort sampled during active COVID-19. Sequencing was performed on peripheral blood. The CDR3 DNA sequence: TGTGCCAGCAGTGCCCACACAGGGAACACTGAAGCTTTCTTT. Protein sequence: CASSAHTGNTEAFF.